This is a list of T cell receptor beta chains from one sample in a study of T cell repertoires in cytomegalovirus infection. TCRdb re-called the reads with MiXCR, one entry per CDR3 protein. The table shows about 260,000 distinct CDR3 sequences, with 12% to 15% occurring only once. Input material: PBMCs. These receptors were collected from a human donor in good health (CMV status not recorded). Some clones in this sample may be carry-over from other donors' samples. Each CDR3 is given with its conserved first and last residue. D genes are given only for firm matches. Part of the rows lack a size; the others show once, few, many or a class for expanded clones.

>many|TRBV5-6|TRBD1|TRBJ1-5
CASSYRGQAGQPQHF
TGTGCCAGCAGTTACCGTGGACAGGCGGGGCAGCCCCAGCATTTT
>many|TRBV7-2|.|TRBJ2-1
CASSFSHGAGTIYNEQFF
TGTGCCAGCAGCTTCTCGCATGGTGCAGGGACCATCTACAATGAGCAGTTCTTC
>.|TRBV6-2/TRBV6-3|TRBD1|TRBJ1-4
CASSYQGARYEKLFF
TGTGCCAGCAGCTACCAGGGGGCGCGCTATGAAAAACTGTTTTTT
>.|TRBV12-3/TRBV12-4|.|TRBJ1-1
CASTPGWNTEAFF
TGTGCCAGCACCCCCGGGTGGAACACTGAAGCTTTCTTT
>.|TRBV6-5|TRBD1|TRBJ1-1
CASTSRQGRLEAFF
TGTGCCAGCACCAGCCGACAGGGGCGACTTGAAGCTTTCTTT
>.|TRBV29-1|TRBD2|TRBJ2-1
CSAMLAGGNIYEQFF
TGCAGCGCAATGTTAGCGGGAGGGAATATTTATGAGCAGTTCTTC
>many|TRBV7-2|TRBD2|TRBJ2-3
CASSLQLAGERTDTQYF
TGTGCCAGCAGCCTACAACTAGCGGGAGAGCGCACAGATACGCAGTATTTT
>few|TRBV4-1|TRBD2|TRBJ2-1
CASSQGTSGGTSYNEQFF
TGCGCCAGCAGCCAGGGGACTAGCGGGGGGACAAGCTACAATGAGCAGTTCTTC
>few|TRBV20-1|.|TRBJ1-6
CSARVGGRGNSPLHF
TGCAGTGCTAGAGTCGGGGGGCGGGGGAATTCACCCCTCCACTTT
>.|TRBV24-1|.|TRBJ2-7
CATSDLGQLYEQYF
TGTGCCACCAGTGATTTGGGGCAGCTATACGAGCAGTACTTC
>.|TRBV20-1|.|TRBJ1-1
CSATTGNTEAFF
TGCAGTGCTACGACAGGGAACACTGAAGCTTTCTTT
>few|TRBV5-5|.|TRBJ2-7
CASSLQPGAAYEQYF
TGTGCCAGCAGCCTTCAACCAGGGGCAGCCTACGAGCAGTACTTC
>few|TRBV20-1|.|TRBJ2-1
CSARRVGYNEQFF
TGCAGTGCTAGAAGGGTCGGCTACAATGAGCAGTTCTTC
>many|TRBV10-3|TRBD1|TRBJ1-1
CAGRQGTMNTEAFF
TGTGCCGGCCGACAGGGGACCATGAACACTGAAGCTTTCTTT
>few|TRBV28|.|TRBJ1-4
CASSPSGRSNEKLFF
TGTGCCAGCAGTCCATCAGGACGGAGCAATGAAAAACTGTTTTTT
>.|TRBV28|.|TRBJ2-1
CASNPGSLRDEQFF
TGTGCCAGCAACCCCGGATCCTTGCGTGATGAGCAGTTCTTC
>few|TRBV9|TRBD2|TRBJ2-1
CASSVEGGLAVPNEQFF
TGTGCCAGCAGCGTAGAGGGAGGACTAGCGGTACCGAATGAGCAGTTCTTC
>.|TRBV7-2|TRBD2|TRBJ2-1
CASSLVGSSGTYNEQFF
TGTGCCAGCAGCTTAGTCGGCTCTAGCGGGACCTACAATGAGCAGTTCTTC
>many|TRBV29-1|.|TRBJ2-2
CSVVIPAPNTGELFF
TGCAGCGTCGTTATACCCGCGCCTAACACCGGGGAGCTGTTTTTT
>.|TRBV20-1|.|TRBJ1-1
CSARDRTGSQYTEAFF
TGCAGTGCTAGAGATCGGACGGGGAGTCAGTACACTGAAGCTTTCTTT
>few|TRBV7-9|.|TRBJ2-1
CASSLGGGNYNEQFF
TGTGCCAGCAGCTTAGGCGGCGGAAACTACAATGAGCAGTTCTTC
>.|TRBV9|TRBD2|TRBJ2-5
CASSVTSGGQYQETQYF
TGTGCCAGCAGCGTTACTAGCGGGGGCCAGTACCAAGAGACCCAGTACTTC
>many|TRBV7-2|TRBD1|TRBJ2-5
CASRFGQGEETQYF
TGTGCCAGCAGGTTCGGACAGGGGGAGGAGACCCAGTACTTC
>.|TRBV20-1|.|TRBJ1-6
CSASASERSPLHF
TGCAGTGCTAGTGCCTCTGAAAGGTCACCCCTCCACTTT
>.|TRBV12-3/TRBV12-4|.|TRBJ2-1
CASTLRRDEQFF
TGTGCCAGCACCCTTCGGCGCGATGAGCAGTTCTTC
>many|TRBV4-3|.|TRBJ2-1
CASSQGTSSHTITEQFF
TGCGCCAGCAGCCAAGGAACTAGTTCTCACACAATCACTGAGCAGTTCTTC
>many|TRBV7-8|TRBD1|TRBJ1-1
CASSLAGGEAFF
TGTGCCAGCAGCTTGGCAGGGGGTGAAGCTTTCTTT
>many|TRBV6-2/TRBV6-3|.|TRBJ2-1
CASSPDRASAGEQFF
TGTGCCAGCAGCCCCGATCGGGCTAGCGCGGGTGAGCAGTTCTTC
>many|TRBV27|.|TRBJ1-5
CASSLSGLGNQPQHF
TGTGCCAGCAGTTTATCGGGGTTAGGCAATCAGCCCCAGCATTTT
>many|TRBV7-2|.|TRBJ2-2
CASSYRATGELFF
TGTGCCAGCAGCTACAGGGCCACCGGGGAGCTGTTTTTT
>many|TRBV12-3/TRBV12-4|.|TRBJ2-5
CASSSYGAAKETQYF
TGTGCCAGCAGTTCTTACGGGGCAGCTAAAGAGACCCAGTACTTC
>.|TRBV28|.|TRBJ2-1
CASSPPLAGYNEQFF
TGTGCCAGCAGCCCCCCCTTGGCAGGGTACAATGAGCAGTTCTTC
>.|TRBV6-2/TRBV6-3|.|TRBJ2-2
CASNKRTGELFF
TGTGCCAGCAATAAGAGGACCGGGGAGCTGTTTTTT
>few|TRBV28|TRBD2|TRBJ2-7
CASRGTSETYEQYF
TGTGCCAGCAGGGGGACTAGCGAGACCTACGAGCAGTACTTC
>few|TRBV29-1|.|TRBJ1-4
CSDPSAGRIVPTNEKLFF
TGCAGCGATCCATCCGCGGGACGAATCGTTCCCACTAATGAAAAACTGTTTTTT
>.|TRBV2|.|TRBJ1-5
CASSEHGTGNQPQHF
TGTGCCAGCAGTGAGCACGGGACGGGCAATCAGCCCCAGCATTTT
>.|TRBV4-1|.|TRBJ1-2
CASSPYVGHGYTF
TGCGCCAGCAGCCCCTACGTCGGCCATGGCTACACCTTC
>.|TRBV2|TRBD2|TRBJ2-1
CASSETGLAGTLSYEQFF
TGTGCCAGCAGTGAAACGGGACTAGCGGGCACCCTTAGTTATGAGCAGTTCTTC
>many|TRBV7-6|TRBD2|TRBJ2-1
CASSDFGLASSYNEQFF
TGTGCCAGCAGCGACTTTGGACTAGCAAGCTCCTACAATGAGCAGTTCTTC
>.|TRBV25-1|.|TRBJ2-2
CASSVRGGAFGELFF
TGTGCCAGCAGTGTTAGGGGGGGGGCCTTCGGGGAGCTGTTTTTT
>.|TRBV29-1|TRBD1|TRBJ2-4
CSGRTSGTGGTNIQYF
TGCAGCGGGCGGACCTCCGGGACAGGGGGAACTAACATTCAGTACTTC
>few|TRBV20-1|TRBD1|TRBJ1-6
CSASSRQGFSSPLHF
TGCAGTGCTAGCAGCCGACAGGGGTTCAGTTCACCCCTCCACTTT
>.|TRBV19|.|TRBJ2-7
CASSKGNSYEQYF
TGTGCCAGTAGTAAGGGCAACTCCTACGAGCAGTACTTC
>few|TRBV2|.|TRBJ1-1
CASSEDVRGGTEAFF
TGTGCCAGCAGTGAAGATGTCAGGGGAGGCACTGAAGCTTTCTTT
>.|TRBV5-1|.|TRBJ2-6
CASSFGGPFSGANVLTF
TGCGCCAGCAGCTTCGGGGGACCGTTCTCTGGGGCCAACGTCCTGACTTTC
>.|TRBV11-1|.|TRBJ1-6
CASSFRQANSPLHF
TGTGCCAGCAGCTTCCGACAGGCGAATTCACCCCTCCACTTT
>few|TRBV12-5|.|TRBJ2-7
CASGLSSYEQYF
TGTGCTAGTGGTTTGTCCTCCTACGAGCAGTACTTC
>.|TRBV20-1|.|TRBJ1-5
CSARAGRGGGTQPQHF
TGCAGTGCTAGAGCCGGGAGGGGAGGAGGAACTCAGCCCCAGCATTTT
>few|TRBV19|.|TRBJ1-5
CASSIRTGNQPQHF
TGTGCCAGTAGTATTCGCACCGGCAATCAGCCCCAGCATTTT
>.|TRBV5-4|.|TRBJ2-3
CASSLRVAGDTQYF
TGTGCCAGCAGCCTCAGGGTCGCCGGAGATACGCAGTATTTT